This T cell receptor beta chain was sequenced during a study of identical twins. With 0 bases clipped from V and 7 bases from J, the junction kept 5 bases outside the gene matches. This CDR3 is built from 14 residues. The germline CDR1 and CDR2 sequences are DFQATT and SNEGSKA (reference sequence). TCRdb reprocessed the 5' RACE reads with MiXCR, giving one entry per CDR3 protein. The table shows just over 500,000 distinct CDR3 sequences, with around 20% occurring only once. The sample was also linked to a second study, of T cells expressing NK-cell markers.

This chain connects TRBV20-1 to TRBJ2-7, with TRBD2 identical over 11 bases. The clonotype originates from a woman younger than 30 in good health. Material: CD4+ T cells sorted from blood. CDR3 residues: CSARDVAGGHEQYF. The CDR3 bases are TGCAGTGCTAGAGATGTAGCGGGAGGGCATGAGCAGTACTTC.